The entry below gives a single TCR beta chain sequence along with its context. Its target is unknown. The data derive from a study of CD8+ T cells in alopecia areata. Study context: Tofacitinib treatment spanned 6 to 18 months, with 6 months off drug afterward.

RNA, once extracted, was reverse transcribed into cDNA for use as the sequencing template. This table comes from immunoSEQ multiplex PCR, and its TCRdb copy is limited to in-frame clones, with some not included. The sample holds 110,000 to 150,000 clones, 86% seen once. As for treatment: oral pan-JAK inhibitor, 5-10 mg twice daily. Germline V gene lookup returns CDR1 MNHNS and CDR2 SASEGT. Trimming left V 4 bases short and J 10 bases short, with 23 bases between. The CDR3 runs to 16 residues. Findings of the study overall: In lesional scalp, particularly from alopecia totalis/universalis, clonality was higher than in normal scalp. Unlike in mice, where it was clearer, TCR sharing across patients was less clear, possibly HLA-related.

This TCR was sampled from a human donor with alopecia areata. The input for sequencing was CD8+ T cells sorted from blood, taken at week 4, from a patient treated with tofacitinib. This chain connects TRBV6-1 to TRBJ2-1; the D is unclear. Written as DNA, the CDR3 is TGTGCCAGCAGTGGGGCCTCGATTAGTATCATTTGGGAGCAGTTCTTC. Its translation is CASSGASISIIWEQFF.